The 6 T cell receptor beta chains presented below share a single source sample, sequenced in a study of cytomegalovirus exposure and HLA in healthy donors (dated by TCRdb to between 2016 and 2019). Receptor amplification or capture employed the immunoSEQ multiplex PCR assay. A mixture of 60 forward primers for TCR Vbeta segments and 13 reverse primers for TCR Jbeta segments was used in the multiplex PCR. The table was pulled from immuneACCESS by TCRdb, which kept in-frame rearrangements only. Such tables lose some clones; where checked, under half of the loss comes from unresolved V genes, and the rest has no known cause. The sample table gives 140,000 to 150,000 clones. The ten most abundant clones make up 0.8% to 1% of the sample. Sequencing input: PBMCs. These receptors all stem from a male donor in good health and CMV-seronegative.

This chain connects TRBV30 to TRBJ1-2, with TRBD1 as a possible D gene (6 bases). There are 15 residues in the CDR3. V lost 2 bases and J 5 bases, leaving 18 bases between the germline ends. Germline-derived CDR1 and CDR2 are GTSNPN and SVGIG (reference sequence). The CDR3 is CAWSTRGGLVYGYTF. Here the CDR3 DNA reads TGTGCCTGGAGTACCCGCGGGGGCCTCGTATATGGCTACACCTTC. Full variable domain (remainder filled in from reference TRBV30 and TRBJ1-2): SQTIHQWPATLVQPVGSPLSLECTVEGTSNPNLYWYRQAAGRGLQLLFYSVGIGQISSEVPQNLSASRPQDRQFILSSKKLLLSDSGFYLCAWSTRGGLVYGYTFGSGTRLTVV.

The V and J genes are TRBV30 and TRBJ1-1; no reliable D call. CDR3 length equals 14 residues. The V gene lost 0 bases and the J gene lost 4 bases, with 12 bases spanning the gap. Germline V gene data show CDR1 as GTSNPN and CDR2 as SVGIG (reference sequence). The CDR3, as DNA: TGTGCCTGGAGTGTCCCTGGCGGCGGCACTGAAGCTTTCTTT. It codes for CAWSVPGGGTEAFF.

The chain has TRBV7-9 and TRBJ1-2; 8 bases line up with TRBD1. CDR1 and CDR2 from the germline V gene are SEHNR and FQNEAQ (reference sequence). This CDR3 spans 14 amino acids. Unmatched junction bases numbered 3, after V lost 1 base and J lost 5 bases. The CDR3: CASSLEGQAYGYTF. The DNA of the CDR3 is TGTGCCAGCAGCTTAGAGGGACAGGCTTATGGCTACACCTTC.

This rearrangement joins TRBV14 to TRBJ2-1; 8 nucleotides match TRBD1. This CDR3 region has 17 residues. From germline, CDR1 is SGHDN and CDR2 FVKESK. Trimming at V came to 2 bases and at J to 7 bases, leaving 13 bases not matched to a gene. CDR3: CASSQPGRQGRSNEQFF. The CDR3 DNA reads TGTGCCAGCAGCCAACCCGGACGACAGGGGAGGAGTAATGAGCAGTTCTTC.

The CDR3 bases are TGTGCCAGCAGCTTAGGAGGGCTAGCGGGGCAGAACAATGAGCAGTTCTTC. Protein product: CASSLGGLAGQNNEQFF. V usage is TRBV13 and J usage is TRBJ2-1; 9 positions match TRBD2. CDR3 length: 17 residues. V lost 0 bases and J lost 5; bases outside the gene matches: 8. In germline, CDR1 is PRHDT, CDR2 FYEKMQ (reference sequence).

Remarks on this clone: The same CDR3 is also encoded by other DNA sequences in this sample. The rearrangement uses TRBV20-1 and TRBJ2-3, with D possibly TRBD2 on 6 matching bases. Germline V CDR1 and CDR2: DFQATT, SNEGSKA (reference sequence). V gave up 6 bases and J gave up 4 bases, with 8 bases separating them. CDR3 length equals 11 residues. The CDR3, as DNA: TGCAGTGCCAGGAGGGCAGATACGCAGTATTTT. This encodes CSARRADTQYF.